Below, 2 T cell receptor beta chains from the same sample are listed, as sequenced in a study of cytomegalovirus exposure and HLA in healthy donors. The PCR used 60 Vbeta and 13 Jbeta primers. The table came from immunoSEQ multiplex PCR; TCRdb's copy has only in-frame clones and leaves some out. The sample contains roughly 140,000 clones, 70% to 85% of which appear only once. Input material: PBMCs. The source is a male donor in good health and CMV-seronegative.

This clone was recorded a few times. The chain couples TRBV30 to TRBJ1-5; weak D call: TRBD1 (5 bases). CDR1 and CDR2 from the germline V gene are GTSNPN and SVGIG (reference sequence). CDR3 length equals 14 residues. V was cut by 1 base and J by 7 bases, with 14 bases left in between. The CDR3 DNA reads as TGTGCCTGGAGTGCAGCAGGGTGGGTCCAGCCCCAGCATTTT. It is translated as CAWSAAGWVQPQHF.

CDR3 residues: CASSDGQQETQYF. The CDR3 nucleotides read TGCGCCAGCAGTGATGGCCAGCAAGAGACCCAGTACTTC. The chain carries TRBV10-1 and TRBJ2-5; D gene ambiguous. V was pared by 3 bases and J by 2 bases, with 7 bases between. Germline V lookup: CDR1 WNHNN, CDR2 SYGVQD (reference sequence). CDR3 length equals 13 residues.